This paragraph covers one T cell receptor (beta chain) sequence. Its specificity is not known. These data originate in a study of blood T cells in healthy people across ages. Looking at the study overall: Per two T cells, template switching captured roughly one barcoded beta molecule. The study, taken as a whole, reports: Fewer expanded clones and more diversity marked long-lived versus aged donors.

Primed by a sample-barcoded 5' primer and a J-beta primer mix, a second PCR proceeded for 7 to 11 cycles. Each cDNA molecule carried a tag from a template-switch adaptor that contained 12 random nucleotides. TCRdb ran MiXCR on the 5' RACE reads and lists one entry per CDR3 protein. The sample lists about 1.8 million distinct CDR3 sequences; around half were seen once. Germline assignment: CDR1 MNHEY and CDR2 SVGEGT. This CDR3 spans 15 amino acids. This TCR was recovered from a middle-aged woman in good health. Sequencing input: blood. This chain connects TRBV6-2 or TRBV6-3 to TRBJ2-7, with D possibly TRBD1 on 6 matching bases. The J call may be wrong; the DNA end is better matched by TRBJ2-5. CDR3 in DNA: TGTGCCAGCAGTTACGGTGGGACCCTCAGGGGGACCCAGTACTTC. Its protein product is CASSYGGTLRGTQYF.